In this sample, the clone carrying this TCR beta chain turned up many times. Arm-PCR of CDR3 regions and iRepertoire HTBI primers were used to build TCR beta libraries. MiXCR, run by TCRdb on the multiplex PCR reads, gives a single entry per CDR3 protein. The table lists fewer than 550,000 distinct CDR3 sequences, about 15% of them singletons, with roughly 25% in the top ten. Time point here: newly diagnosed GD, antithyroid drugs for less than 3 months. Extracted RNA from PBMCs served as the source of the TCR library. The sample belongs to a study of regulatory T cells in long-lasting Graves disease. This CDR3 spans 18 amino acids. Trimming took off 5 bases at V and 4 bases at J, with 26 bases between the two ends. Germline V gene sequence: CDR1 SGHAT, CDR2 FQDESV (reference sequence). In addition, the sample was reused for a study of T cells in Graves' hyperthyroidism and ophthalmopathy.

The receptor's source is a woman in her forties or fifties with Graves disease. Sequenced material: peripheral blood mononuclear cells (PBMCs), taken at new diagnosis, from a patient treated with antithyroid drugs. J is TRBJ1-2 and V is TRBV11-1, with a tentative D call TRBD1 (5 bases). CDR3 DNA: TGTGCCAGCAGCCCGAGGGGAGGGTCCATACCCCTCATCTATGGCTACACCTTC. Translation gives CASSPRGGSIPLIYGYTF.